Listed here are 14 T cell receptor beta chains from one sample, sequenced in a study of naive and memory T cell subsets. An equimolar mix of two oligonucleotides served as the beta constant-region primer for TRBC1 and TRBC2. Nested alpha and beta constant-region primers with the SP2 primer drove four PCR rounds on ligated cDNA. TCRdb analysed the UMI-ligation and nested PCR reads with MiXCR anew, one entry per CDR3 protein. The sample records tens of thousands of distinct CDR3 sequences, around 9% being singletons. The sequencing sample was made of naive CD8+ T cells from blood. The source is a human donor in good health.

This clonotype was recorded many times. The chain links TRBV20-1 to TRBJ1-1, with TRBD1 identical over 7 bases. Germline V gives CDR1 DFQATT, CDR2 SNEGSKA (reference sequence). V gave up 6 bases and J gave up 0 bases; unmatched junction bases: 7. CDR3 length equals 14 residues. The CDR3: CSAPQGYLNTEAFF. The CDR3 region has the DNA TGCAGTGCCCCACAGGGGTACTTGAACACTGAAGCTTTCTTT.

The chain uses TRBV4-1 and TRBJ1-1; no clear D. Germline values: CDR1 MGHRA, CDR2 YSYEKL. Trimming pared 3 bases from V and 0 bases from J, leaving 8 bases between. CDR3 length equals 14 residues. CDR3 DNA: TGCGCCAGCAGCCAGAAACAGATGAACACTGAAGCTTTCTTT. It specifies CASSQKQMNTEAFF.

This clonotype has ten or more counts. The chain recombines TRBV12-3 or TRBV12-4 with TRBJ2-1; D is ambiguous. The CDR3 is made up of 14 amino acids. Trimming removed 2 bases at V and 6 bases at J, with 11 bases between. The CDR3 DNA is TGTGCCAGCAGTTTATCTACTCCCGGCAATGAGCAGTTCTTC. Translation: CASSLSTPGNEQFF.

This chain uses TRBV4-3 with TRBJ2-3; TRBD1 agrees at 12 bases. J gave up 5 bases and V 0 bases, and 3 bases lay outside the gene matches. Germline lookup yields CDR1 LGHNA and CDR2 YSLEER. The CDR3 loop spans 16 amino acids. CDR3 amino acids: CASSQEGTGGIDTQYF. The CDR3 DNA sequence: TGCGCCAGCAGCCAAGAGGGGACAGGGGGCATAGATACGCAGTATTTT.

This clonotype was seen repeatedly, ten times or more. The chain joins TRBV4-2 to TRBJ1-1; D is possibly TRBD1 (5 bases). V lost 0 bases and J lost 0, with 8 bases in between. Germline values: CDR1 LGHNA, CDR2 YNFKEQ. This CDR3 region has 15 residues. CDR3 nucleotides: TGTGCCAGCAGCCAAGAGGGGGGAATGAACACTGAAGCTTTCTTT. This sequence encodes CASSQEGGMNTEAFF.

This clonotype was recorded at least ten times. For the CDR3, the DNA is TGCGCCAGCAGCCAAGATATGGGCGGGGGTCCTAAGAATGAAAAACTGTTTTTT. It encodes CASSQDMGGGPKNEKLFF. The V call is TRBV4-3, the J call TRBJ1-4, with D tentatively TRBD1 (5 bases). The V end was cut by 0 bases, the J end by 5 bases, with 19 bases between. The germline CDR1 and CDR2 sequences are LGHNA and YSLEER. This CDR3 has 18 residues.

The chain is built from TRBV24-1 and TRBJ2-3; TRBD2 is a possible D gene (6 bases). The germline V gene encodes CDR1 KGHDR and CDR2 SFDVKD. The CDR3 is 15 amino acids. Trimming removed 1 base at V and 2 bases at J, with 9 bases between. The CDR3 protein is CATSDFRGNTDTQYF. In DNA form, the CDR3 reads TGTGCCACCAGTGATTTTCGGGGGAACACAGATACGCAGTATTTT.

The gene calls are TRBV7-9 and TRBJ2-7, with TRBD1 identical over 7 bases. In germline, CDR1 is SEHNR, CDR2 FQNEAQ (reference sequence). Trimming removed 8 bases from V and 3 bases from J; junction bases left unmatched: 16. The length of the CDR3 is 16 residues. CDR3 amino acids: CASHNLKTGQIYEQYF. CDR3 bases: TGTGCCAGCCACAACCTAAAAACGGGACAGATCTACGAGCAGTACTTC.

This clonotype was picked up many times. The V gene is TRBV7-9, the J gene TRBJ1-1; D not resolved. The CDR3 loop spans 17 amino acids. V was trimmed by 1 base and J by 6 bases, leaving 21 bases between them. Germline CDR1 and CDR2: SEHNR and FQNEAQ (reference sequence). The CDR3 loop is CASSLVSGYGLNPEAFF. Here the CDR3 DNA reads TGTGCCAGCAGCTTAGTTTCTGGGTATGGTCTGAATCCTGAAGCTTTCTTT.

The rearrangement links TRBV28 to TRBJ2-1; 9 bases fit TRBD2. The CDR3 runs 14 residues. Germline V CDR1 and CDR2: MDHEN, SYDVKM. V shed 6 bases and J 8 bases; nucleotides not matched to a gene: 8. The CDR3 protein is CASRTGTSFDEQFF. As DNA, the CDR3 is TGTGCCAGCAGGACCGGGACTAGCTTCGATGAGCAGTTCTTC.

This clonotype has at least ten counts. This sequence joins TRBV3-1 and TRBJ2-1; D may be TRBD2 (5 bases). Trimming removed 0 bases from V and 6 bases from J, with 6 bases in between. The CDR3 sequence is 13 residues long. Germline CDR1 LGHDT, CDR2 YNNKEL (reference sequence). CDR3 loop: CASSQDTSNEQFF. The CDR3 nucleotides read TGTGCCAGCAGCCAAGATACTAGCAATGAGCAGTTCTTC.

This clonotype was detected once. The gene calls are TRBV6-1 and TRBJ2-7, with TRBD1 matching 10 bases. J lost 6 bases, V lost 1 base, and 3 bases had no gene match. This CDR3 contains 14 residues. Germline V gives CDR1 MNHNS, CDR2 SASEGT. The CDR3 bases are TGTGCCAGCAGTGAAGTCTGGGACAGGGGCGAGCAGTACTTC. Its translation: CASSEVWDRGEQYF.

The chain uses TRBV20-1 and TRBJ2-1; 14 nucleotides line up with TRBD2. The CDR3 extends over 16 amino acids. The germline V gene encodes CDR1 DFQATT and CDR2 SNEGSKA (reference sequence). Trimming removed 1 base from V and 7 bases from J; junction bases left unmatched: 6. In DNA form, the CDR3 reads TGCAGTGCTAGAGGACTAGCGGGAGGGGGTAAAAATGAGCAGTTCTTC. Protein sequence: CSARGLAGGGKNEQFF.

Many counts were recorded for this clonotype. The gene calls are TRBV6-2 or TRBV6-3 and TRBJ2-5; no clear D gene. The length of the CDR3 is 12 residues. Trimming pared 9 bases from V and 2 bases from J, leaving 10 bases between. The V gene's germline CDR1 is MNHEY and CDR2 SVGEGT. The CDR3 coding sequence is TGTGCCAGGCGTCGCAGTCAAGAGACCCAGTACTTC. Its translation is CARRRSQETQYF.